The present TCR beta chain was sequenced within a study of siplizumab effects on memory and regulatory T cells. To note about this clone: Its matching antigen is unknown. Within the sample, other DNA sequences also encode this same CDR3.

The CDR3 sequence is 12 residues long. Germline loops: CDR1 KGHSH, CDR2 LQKENI. Trimming took 3 bases from V and 0 from J, leaving 1 base between them. Study results and caveats: Siplizumab conditions gave an average of about 62% Treg-derived mappable alloreactive CD4+ clones, versus 25% to 30% for controls. Alloreactive sequences traceable to unstimulated CD4+ memory cells declined significantly under siplizumab. Naive T cells looked more diverse than memory cells, and they looked like major contributors to the alloresponse. Proliferating Tregs from siplizumab cultures lacked functional confirmation of suppression.

Clones were read by immunoSEQ multiplex PCR, and TCRdb kept only the in-frame ones, dropping some. Of about 60,000 clones in the sample, less than 85% were seen once. This clonotype was obtained from a human donor in good health. Sequences were obtained from memory CD4+ T cells sorted from blood. This chain uses TRBV18 with TRBJ2-3; D is uncertain. The CDR3 bases are TGTGCCAGCTCACCCAGCACAGATACGCAGTATTTT. Translated: CASSPSTDTQYF.